This T cell receptor (beta chain) is drawn from a study of T cell therapy after organ transplantation. By share, this clone ranks as large. Its antigen is unidentified. Specified time point: 4-8 weeks after completion of therapy. Study findings and constraints: Nonresponders had marked pretherapy clonal expansions and little post-therapy change.

Assay used: immunoSEQ multiplex PCR; TCRdb lists only in-frame clones, some missing. The table shows about 3,300 clones, with about 86% occurring only once. This CDR3 contains 16 residues. CDR1 and CDR2 (germline): WNHNN, SYGVQD (reference sequence). V lost 7 bases and J lost 8; bases outside the gene matches: 16. J is TRBJ2-1 and V is TRBV10-1; 8 bases align to TRBD2. Sequenced here: CD8+ T cells from blood, sampled after autologous CMV-specific T cell therapy. The sequence derives from a human patient who had received a solid organ transplant and had CMV disease. The T cells may come from the graft donor. Here the CDR3 reads CASKVRGGSGNHEQFF. CDR3 nucleotides: TGCGCCAGCAAGGTAAGAGGGGGTAGCGGGAATCATGAGCAGTTCTTC.